The 10 T cell receptor beta chains below come from one sample, sequenced in a study of vaccination and CD4 T cells after COVID-19. Time point given: late sampling 161 to 241 days after vaccination in three convalescent patients. The treatment is: 10-day PBMC culture with coronavirus spike peptide pools or control peptides (ViraFEST assay). Oncomine TCR Beta short-read sequencing was applied to DNA from cultured CD4+ T cells. TCRdb processed the PCR reads anew with MiXCR; each CDR3 protein has one entry. This sample carries around 25,000 distinct CDR3 sequences, approximately 28% of them seen once, and the ten largest clones take 7% to 7.5%. The antigens of these receptors remain unknown. The input for sequencing was CD4+ T cells from blood, cultured in vitro, taken about 7 months after SARS-CoV-2 vaccination. The source of these receptors is a human donor who had recovered from COVID-19.

This rearrangement joins TRBV28 to TRBJ2-7; 9 nucleotides agree with TRBD1. Germline CDR1 is MDHEN and CDR2 is SYDVKM. This CDR3 spans 14 amino acids. The V gene end was trimmed by 6 bases and the J gene end by 1 base; junction bases not matched to a gene: 4. The CDR3 loop reads CASRLQGASYEQYF. CDR3 sequence (DNA): TGTGCCAGCAGACTACAGGGGGCGTCCTACGAGCAGTACTTC.

The rearrangement uses TRBV20-1 and TRBJ1-1; TRBD1 might be the D (5 bases). There are 12 residues in the CDR3. Germline V gives CDR1 DFQATT, CDR2 SNEGSKA (reference sequence). V was pared by 3 bases and J by 6 bases, with 11 bases between. The CDR3 protein is CSARRGGAEAFF. The CDR3 bases are TGCAGTGCTAGGAGGGGTGGCGCTGAAGCTTTCTTT.

Regarding this clonotype: Sequence at one end of the junction differs from germline and may be a read error. This sequence joins TRBV28 and TRBJ2-7, with 7 bases identical to TRBD1. CDR1 MDHEN and CDR2 SYDVKM come from the germline V gene. This CDR3 is 14 amino acids long. In DNA, the CDR3 is TGTGCCAGCAGTTTAGCCGGGACAGAGTACGAGCGGTACTTC. Protein sequence: CASSLAGTEYERYF.

This clonotype came up a few times. Here the CDR3 DNA reads TGCAGTGCTAGAGTGGACAGCTACGAGCAGTACTTC. This translates into CSARVDSYEQYF. This chain joins TRBV20-1 and TRBJ2-7; D is perhaps TRBD1 (6 bases). Trimming removed 1 base at V and 3 bases at J, with 7 bases between. The CDR3 consists of 12 residues. CDR1 DFQATT and CDR2 SNEGSKA come from the germline V gene (reference sequence).

The rearrangement uses TRBV20-1 and TRBJ2-3; perhaps TRBD2 as D (5 bases). Per the germline V gene, CDR1 is DFQATT and CDR2 is SNEGSKA (reference sequence). CDR3 length: 16 residues. V lost 5 bases and J 6 bases, leaving 24 bases between the germline ends. The CDR3 reads CSAPDARRAWEDTQYF. In DNA form, the CDR3 reads TGCAGTGCTCCGGACGCCAGACGCGCTTGGGAGGATACGCAGTATTTT.

Concerning this clonotype itself: One end of the junction does not line up with germline, which may come from a read error. J is TRBJ2-7 and V is TRBV7-9; 12 bases fit TRBD2. In germline, CDR1 is SEHNR, CDR2 FQNEAQ (reference sequence). The CDR3 consists of 23 residues. The CDR3 nucleotides read TGTGCCAGCAGGCCAGAACAGGGGGTTATGAGACTAGCGGGAGAGAGTTCCTCCCACGAGCAGTACTTC. Its translation: CASRPEQGVMRLAGESSSHEQYF.

The sample holds a few counts of this clonotype. The rearrangement links TRBV10-3 to TRBJ2-5; perhaps TRBD2 as D (5 bases). V lost 0 bases and J lost 3, with 14 bases in between. In germline, CDR1 is ENHRY, CDR2 SYGVKD. The CDR3 is 16 residues long. Here the CDR3 DNA reads TGTGCCATCAGTGAGTCGACTCCCAGCGGAGAAGAGACCCAGTACTTC. Its protein is CAISESTPSGEETQYF.

This chain links TRBV20-1 with TRBJ2-4; TRBD2 aligns across 12 bases. CDR1 is DFQATT, CDR2 SNEGSKA, per germline (reference sequence). The CDR3 spans 15 residues. The ends lost 5 bases at V and 4 bases at J; junction bases unmatched: 6. This chain's CDR3 is CSAPRLAGDKNIQYF. In nucleotides, the CDR3 is TGCAGTGCTCCTAGACTAGCGGGAGATAAAAACATTCAGTACTTC.

The CDR3, as DNA: TGCGCCAGCAGCTTGGGGCGGGCCCCAGATACGCAGTATTTT. Translated, it gives CASSLGRAPDTQYF. The genes are TRBV5-1 and TRBJ2-3; a possible D gene is TRBD2 (5 bases). This CDR3 has 14 amino acids. V dropped 0 bases and J dropped 4 bases, with 9 bases sitting between them. Germline CDR1 and CDR2: SGHRS and YFSETQ.

This clonotype is a singleton in its sample. Mismatch with germline at one junction end may stem from a read error. The V and J genes are TRBV7-2 and TRBJ1-1; TRBD1 aligns across 7 bases. CDR1 and CDR2 from the germline V gene are SGHTA and FQGNSA. The length of the CDR3 is 16 residues. In DNA, the CDR3 is TGTGCCAACAGCCGACAGGGAGGCTCTATGAACACTGAAGCTTTCTTT. It is translated as CANSRQGGSMNTEAFF.